Below are 22 T cell receptor beta chains sequenced from a single sample in a study of response to subunit inactivated influenza vaccine. TCRdb reanalysed the RT-PCR reads using MiXCR and keeps one entry per CDR3 protein. Seen here are some 500,000 distinct CDR3 sequences, about 15% observed once, and the top ten hold 2.5% to 3.5%. Sequenced material: CD4+ T cells sorted from PBMCs, taken around 2 years after vaccination. Receptors were obtained from a man between 50 and 70 years old who received an inactivated influenza vaccine.

This sequence joins TRBV20-1 and TRBJ2-1; weak D call: TRBD2 (6 bases). The CDR3 has 14 amino acids. Trimming removed 4 bases at V and 2 bases at J, with 12 bases between. Germline lookup yields CDR1 DFQATT and CDR2 SNEGSKA (reference sequence). DNA for the CDR3: TGCAGTGCTAATGAGGGAGGAACCTACAATGAGCAGTTCTTC. As protein: CSANEGGTYNEQFF.

This clonotype turned up a few times. The rearrangement links TRBV25-1 to TRBJ2-7; D is perhaps TRBD1 (5 bases). CDR1 MGHDK and CDR2 SYGVNS come from the germline V gene. V dropped 1 base and J dropped 5 bases, with 9 bases sitting between them. The CDR3 is 13 residues long. This CDR3 is CASSELGRDEQYF. The CDR3 nucleotides read TGTGCCAGCAGTGAATTGGGCAGGGACGAGCAGTACTTC.

CDR3 sequence (DNA): TGTGCCAGCAGCCAATTCGCCGGGGAGCTGTTTTTT. Its translation: CASSQFAGELFF. This rearrangement joins TRBV14 to TRBJ2-2; D gene uncertain. The CDR3 is 12 residues long. Germline V lookup: CDR1 SGHDN, CDR2 FVKESK. V lost 2 bases and J lost 6, with 4 bases in between. Together with reference TRBV14 and TRBJ2-2, the CDR3 gives the full variable domain: EAGVTQFPSHSVIEKGQTVTLRCDPISGHDNLYWYRRVMGKEIKFLLHFVKESKQDESGMPNNRFLAERTGGTYSTLKVQPAELEDSGVYFCASSQFAGELFFGEGSRLTVL.

Only a few counts were recorded for this clonotype. The gene calls are TRBV4-3 and TRBJ2-3; D is unclear. V dropped 0 bases and J dropped 0 bases, with 7 bases sitting between them. CDR3 size: 15 residues. From germline, CDR1 is LGHNA and CDR2 YSLEER. Here the CDR3 DNA reads TGCGCCAGCAGCCAAGATCCAGCAAGCACAGATACGCAGTATTTT. Its protein product is CASSQDPASTDTQYF.

This clonotype has a count of ten or more. The rearrangement uses TRBV12-3 or TRBV12-4 and TRBJ2-1, with D uncertain. The CDR3 is 14 amino acids. Trimming took 0 bases from V and 4 from J, leaving 7 bases between them. CDR3 in amino acids: CASSLAGSYNEQFF. Here the CDR3 DNA reads TGTGCCAGCAGTTTAGCTGGATCGTACAATGAGCAGTTCTTC.

This clonotype was detected only a few times. J is TRBJ2-3 and V is TRBV4-2, with 8 nucleotides matching TRBD1. Germline assignment: CDR1 LGHNA and CDR2 YNFKEQ. The CDR3 length is 15 residues. Trimming took 6 bases from V and 4 from J; bases not matched to a gene: 9. CDR3 DNA sequence: TGTGCCAGCAGAGCGACAGGGGATTCGGCAGATACGCAGTATTTT. Amino acids: CASRATGDSADTQYF.

This clonotype appeared a few times. The rearrangement links TRBV30 to TRBJ2-3, with a possible D match to TRBD2 (5 bases). CDR3 length equals 14 residues. Per the germline V gene, CDR1 is GTSNPN and CDR2 is SVGIG (reference sequence). V was pared by 4 bases and J by 4 bases, with 15 bases between. The CDR3 spells CAWTDSRASDTQYF. The DNA of the CDR3 is TGTGCCTGGACGGACTCCCGGGCTTCAGATACGCAGTATTTT.

In DNA form, the CDR3 reads TGTGCCAGCAGTTATGGTAACGGGCCCCAGCATTTT. As protein: CASSYGNGPQHF. The genes are TRBV12-3 or TRBV12-4 and TRBJ1-5; D uncertain. V shed 4 bases and J shed 9 bases, with 10 bases lying between them. CDR3 length equals 12 residues.

This clonotype has only a few counts. The CDR3 reads CASSVAFELAGGGEQFF. DNA for the CDR3: TGTGCCAGCAGCGTAGCTTTTGAACTAGCGGGAGGAGGTGAGCAGTTCTTC. V usage is TRBV9 and J usage is TRBJ2-1, with 12 bases fitting TRBD2. Per germline, CDR1 SGDLS and CDR2 YYNGEE. The CDR3 runs to 17 residues. Trimming at V came to 0 bases and at J to 9 bases, leaving 10 bases not matched to a gene. The whole variable domain, remainder taken from reference TRBV9 and TRBJ2-1, is DSGVTQTPKHLITATGQRVTLRCSPRSGDLSVYWYQQSLDQGLQFLIQYYNGEERAKGNILERFSAQQFPDLHSELNLSSLELGDSALYFCASSVAFELAGGGEQFFGPGTRLTVL.

The V call is TRBV11-1, the J call TRBJ2-3; a possible D gene is TRBD2 (5 bases). Germline V gene data show CDR1 as SGHAT and CDR2 as FQDESV (reference sequence). The CDR3 length is 14 residues. Deletions cut 5 bases from V and 4 bases from J, with 13 bases between. The CDR3 reads CASSPVGNSDTQYF. As DNA, the CDR3 is TGTGCCAGCAGCCCGGTCGGGAACTCAGATACGCAGTATTTT.

A few counts support this clonotype. The V gene is TRBV20-1, the J gene TRBJ2-5; TRBD1 agrees at 7 bases. The CDR3 extends over 12 amino acids. Looked up from germline, CDR1 is DFQATT and CDR2 is SNEGSKA (reference sequence). V trimming: 5 bases; J trimming: 9 bases; junction bases outside the gene matches: 9. CDR3 loop: CSAPGTARSQYF. The CDR3 region has the DNA TGCAGTGCTCCCGGGACAGCTCGGTCCCAGTACTTC.

Only a few counts were recorded for this clonotype. The chain has TRBV20-1 and TRBJ1-5; 8 bases agree with TRBD1. Germline V CDR1 and CDR2: DFQATT, SNEGSKA (reference sequence). With 6 bases clipped from V and 6 bases from J, the junction kept 13 bases outside the gene matches. CDR3 length equals 15 residues. The CDR3 nucleotides read TGCAGTGCCCGTCAGGCAGGGGGCTTCAGTCAGCCCCAGCATTTT. Its translation: CSARQAGGFSQPQHF.

This chain links TRBV18 with TRBJ2-3, with TRBD2 identical over 7 bases. V trimming: 3 bases; J trimming: 3 bases; junction bases outside the gene matches: 9. CDR3 length: 16 residues. CDR1 is KGHSH, CDR2 LQKENI, per germline. The CDR3 sequence: CASSPNTPGGTDTQYF. CDR3 bases: TGTGCCAGCTCACCCAATACACCCGGGGGGACAGATACGCAGTATTTT.

The V gene is TRBV12-3 or TRBV12-4, the J gene TRBJ2-2; TRBD1 matches at 8 bases. V lost 6 bases and J lost 0; bases outside the gene matches: 3. The CDR3 runs 15 residues. CDR3 sequence (DNA): TGTGCCAGCAGGAAGACAGGGGCGAACACCGGGGAGCTGTTTTTT. Translated: CASRKTGANTGELFF.

This chain joins TRBV3-1 and TRBJ2-1, with 11 bases aligning to TRBD2. The CDR3 length is 16 residues. V was pared by 5 bases and J by 5 bases, with 8 bases of the junction left unmatched. Germline-derived CDR1 and CDR2 are LGHDT and YNNKEL (reference sequence). As DNA, the CDR3 is TGTGCCAGCAGCGAACAACTAGCGGGGGCCAACAATGAGCAGTTCTTC. It translates to CASSEQLAGANNEQFF.

This clonotype was detected a few times. The chain is built from TRBV24-1 and TRBJ1-4; maybe TRBD1 (5 bases). The germline V and J ends were trimmed by 8 bases and 10 bases, with 13 bases remaining between them. The CDR3 covers 12 residues. Germline CDR1 and CDR2: KGHDR and SFDVKD. In DNA form, the CDR3 reads TGTGCCACCAAGGGGAGTGAAGGAAAACTGTTTTTT. Amino acids: CATKGSEGKLFF.

J is TRBJ2-7 and V is TRBV6-1, with D possibly TRBD2 on 7 matching bases. Germline V CDR1 and CDR2: MNHNS, SASEGT. Trimming shortened V by 6 bases and J by 1 base, and 16 bases separated the two germline ends. CDR3 size: 15 residues. The CDR3 DNA reads TGTGCCAGCAGACCGGGGGGCCCCCCTTCCTACGAGCAGTACTTC. This sequence encodes CASRPGGPPSYEQYF.

The chain employs TRBV5-6 and TRBJ1-5; the D is unclear. The CDR3 has 13 amino acids. The V end was cut by 4 bases, the J end by 2 bases, with 7 bases between. Germline V gene lookup returns CDR1 SGHDT and CDR2 YYEEEE. The CDR3 reads CASSRIGNQPQHF. The CDR3 region has the DNA TGTGCCAGCAGCCGAATCGGCAATCAGCCCCAGCATTTT.

V is TRBV20-1 and J is TRBJ2-2, with D hard to call. Trimming removed 3 bases at V and 0 bases at J, with 5 bases between. The CDR3 loop spans 13 amino acids. In germline, CDR1 is DFQATT, CDR2 SNEGSKA (reference sequence). CDR3 DNA sequence: TGCAGTGCTAGTAGCTCGAACACCGGGGAGCTGTTTTTT. As protein: CSASSSNTGELFF.

This clonotype has only a few counts. The chain uses TRBV11-2 and TRBJ2-1; 11 bases align to TRBD2. V gave up 1 base and J gave up 9 bases; unmatched junction bases: 11. There are 17 residues in the CDR3. Germline assignment: CDR1 SGHAT and CDR2 FQNNGV. CDR3 in DNA: TGTGCCAGCAGCTTAGGTGGTTCGGGACTAGCGGTGAGTGAGCAGTTCTTC. Translated: CASSLGGSGLAVSEQFF.

The rearrangement joins TRBV7-9 to TRBJ1-4, with 8 nucleotides matching TRBD1. Germline values: CDR1 SEHNR, CDR2 FQNEAQ (reference sequence). V dropped 5 bases and J dropped 6; count of bases not matched to a gene: 8. CDR3 length equals 15 residues. CDR3 sequence reads: CASSKTRGRDEKLFF. As DNA, the CDR3 is TGTGCCAGCAGCAAGACCAGGGGGCGCGATGAAAAACTGTTTTTT.

This clonotype was detected a few times. This sequence joins TRBV6-2 or TRBV6-3 and TRBJ2-1; 8 bases match TRBD1. Trimming at V came to 7 bases and at J to 10 bases, leaving 12 bases not matched to a gene. CDR1 is MNHEY and CDR2 is SVGEGT in the germline V gene. The CDR3 consists of 14 residues. In nucleotides, the CDR3 is TGTGCCAGCACCCAGGACAGGGTTTGGCGGGAGCAGTTCTTC. Translating it yields CASTQDRVWREQFF.